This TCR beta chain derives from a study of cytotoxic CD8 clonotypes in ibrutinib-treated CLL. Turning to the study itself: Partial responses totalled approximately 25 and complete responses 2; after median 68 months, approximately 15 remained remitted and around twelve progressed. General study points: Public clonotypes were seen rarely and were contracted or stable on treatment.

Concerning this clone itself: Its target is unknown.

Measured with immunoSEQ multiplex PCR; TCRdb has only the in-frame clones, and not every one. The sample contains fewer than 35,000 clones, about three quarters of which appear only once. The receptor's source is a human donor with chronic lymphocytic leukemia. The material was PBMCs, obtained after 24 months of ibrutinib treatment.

The chain's CDR3 is CASSMDGAGGYTF. CDR3 bases: TGCGCCAGCAGCATGGATGGGGCGGGCGGCTACACCTTC. This chain links TRBV5-1 with TRBJ1-2; possibly TRBD1 for D (5 bases). Germline CDR1 and CDR2: SGHRS and YFSETQ. V shed 4 bases and J shed 8 bases, with 15 bases lying between them. CDR3 length: 13 amino acids.